This TCR beta chain emerged from a study of immune cell composition in non-small cell lung cancer. The protocol was immunoSEQ multiplex PCR, while the TCRdb copy is restricted to in-frame clones and leaves out a portion. The top ten hold about a quarter of the sample, which has approximately 2,200 clones, 60% to 75% seen once. Normal lung sampling was at least 3 cm from the tumour, as distant as possible. Genomic DNA came from frozen unsorted single-cell suspensions. Sequenced input: non-adjacent lung tissue. This sequence was found in a human donor with non-small cell lung cancer.

The CDR3 protein is CASSSGQTRGAFF. DNA for the CDR3: TGTGCCAGCAGCTCGGGACAGACAAGAGGAGCTTTCTTT. The chain has TRBV7-9 and TRBJ1-1; 7 nucleotides match TRBD1. This CDR3 comprises 13 residues. Per germline, CDR1 SEHNR and CDR2 FQNEAQ (reference sequence). Unmatched junction bases numbered 9, after V lost 4 bases and J lost 10 bases.